The next 14 T cell receptor beta chains were all read from a single sample in a study of shared clonotypes between healthy human individuals. Generated by immunoSEQ multiplex PCR, the TCRdb table keeps only in-frame clones and is missing some. This table has around 2.5 million clones, roughly 93% appearing once. Sequenced material: naive CD4+ T cells from PBMCs. The subset here: CD45RA+ positively selected. The receptors were sampled from a man aged 18 to 30 in good health. Some clones in this sample may be carry-over from other donors' samples.

The chain has TRBV10-3 and TRBJ1-5; 7 bases fit TRBD1. This CDR3 has 13 amino acids. Trimming took 3 bases from V and 6 from J; bases not matched to a gene: 2. The germline V gene encodes CDR1 ENHRY and CDR2 SYGVKD. CDR3 sequence reads: CAISDNRGQPQHF. CDR3 nucleotides: TGTGCCATCAGTGACAACAGGGGTCAGCCCCAGCATTTT.

The V and J genes are TRBV19 and TRBJ1-1; a possible D gene is TRBD1 (5 bases). V lost 10 bases, J lost 0 bases, and 12 bases lay in between. The germline gives CDR1 LNHDA, CDR2 SQIVND (reference sequence). The CDR3 sequence is 13 residues long. CDR3: CAISGRLNTEAFF. The CDR3 coding sequence is TGTGCCATCTCGGGGCGGTTGAACACTGAAGCTTTCTTT.

The DNA for the CDR3 is TGTGCCAGCAGCTTAGTAGCTAGCGGGAGGGAGGGGGGTGAGCAGTTCTTC. Protein sequence: CASSLVASGREGGEQFF. V is TRBV7-6 and J is TRBJ2-1, with 12 bases matching TRBD2. This CDR3 has 17 amino acids. V gave up 1 base and J gave up 9 bases; unmatched junction bases: 10. Per the germline V gene, CDR1 is SGHVS and CDR2 is FNYEAQ. Full variable domain (outside the CDR3, taken from reference TRBV7-6 and TRBJ2-1): GAGVSQSPRYKVTKRGQDVALRCDPISGHVSLYWYRQALGQGPEFLTYFNYEAQQDKSGLPNDRFSAERPEGSISTLTIQRTEQRDSAMYRCASSLVASGREGGEQFFGPGTRLTVL.

The genes are TRBV7-2 and TRBJ2-7, with 8 bases identical to TRBD1. The CDR3 contains 14 residues. V trimming: 5 bases; J trimming: 3 bases; junction bases outside the gene matches: 6. Germline values: CDR1 SGHTA, CDR2 FQGNSA. CDR3 coding DNA: TGTGCCAGCAGCCGGACAGGGTTAGTCTACGAGCAGTACTTC. Its protein is CASSRTGLVYEQYF.

V usage is TRBV7-2 and J usage is TRBJ2-1; D may be TRBD2 (5 bases). There are 15 residues in the CDR3. Germline V gene data show CDR1 as SGHTA and CDR2 as FQGNSA. Trimming cost V 1 base and J 2 bases, with 9 bases left between them. The CDR3 is CASSLELGPYNEQFF. DNA of the CDR3: TGTGCCAGCAGCTTAGAACTAGGGCCCTACAATGAGCAGTTCTTC. Supplemented by reference TRBV7-2 and TRBJ2-1, the full variable domain reads GAGVSQSPSNKVTEKGKDVELRCDPISGHTALYWYRQSLGQGLEFLIYFQGNSAPDKSGLPSDRFSAERTGGSVSTLTIQRTQQEDSAVYLCASSLELGPYNEQFFGPGTRLTVL.

This chain uses TRBV11-1 with TRBJ1-4; D remains unclear. Looked up from germline, CDR1 is SGHAT and CDR2 is FQDESV (reference sequence). The length of the CDR3 is 14 residues. The V end was cut by 4 bases, the J end by 7 bases, with 13 bases between. The DNA for the CDR3 is TGTGCCAGCAGCTCCGGGTCGATCCCTGAAAAACTGTTTTTT. Amino acids: CASSSGSIPEKLFF. Combining the CDR3 with reference TRBV11-1 and TRBJ1-4 gives the whole variable domain EAEVAQSPRYKITEKSQAVAFWCDPISGHATLYWYRQILGQGPELLVQFQDESVVDDSQLPKDRFSAERLKGVDSTLKIQPAELGDSAMYLCASSSGSIPEKLFFGSGTQLSVL.

With regard to this clone: The sample carries other DNA sequences with the same CDR3. The chain uses TRBV5-1 and TRBJ2-1, with 10 bases matching TRBD2. The CDR3 length is 15 residues. J lost 7 bases, V lost 5 bases, and 9 bases had no gene match. Germline V CDR1 and CDR2: SGHRS, YFSETQ. CDR3 DNA sequence: TGCGCCAGCAGTCTTCTAGCGGGAGATCTGAATGAGCAGTTCTTC. This encodes CASSLLAGDLNEQFF.

The rearrangement joins TRBV19 to TRBJ2-1; D may match TRBD1 or TRBD2 (5 bases each). Deletions cut 4 bases from V and 0 bases from J, with 13 bases between. CDR1 is LNHDA and CDR2 is SQIVND in the germline V gene (reference sequence). The length of the CDR3 is 16 residues. The CDR3 DNA sequence: TGTGCCAGTAGTAGAGGTTGGGGGAGCTCCTACAATGAGCAGTTCTTC. Encoded protein: CASSRGWGSSYNEQFF. Filled out from reference TRBV19 and TRBJ2-1, the complete variable domain reads DGGITQSPKYLFRKEGQNVTLSCEQNLNHDAMYWYRQDPGQGLRLIYYSQIVNDFQKGDIAEGYSVSREKKESFPLTVTSAQKNPTAFYLCASSRGWGSSYNEQFFGPGTRLTVL.

The gene calls are TRBV19 and TRBJ1-2; 8 positions match TRBD1. This CDR3 has 15 amino acids. Germline V gene data show CDR1 as LNHDA and CDR2 as SQIVND (reference sequence). V was clipped by 5 bases and J by 8 bases; unmatched bases: 13. CDR3 region: CASSLRTGTSSGYTF. The CDR3, as DNA: TGTGCCAGTAGTCTAAGGACAGGGACTTCTTCGGGCTACACCTTC.

The chain is built from TRBV19 and TRBJ2-1; 12 nucleotides agree with TRBD2. Germline V gene sequence: CDR1 LNHDA, CDR2 SQIVND (reference sequence). With V trimmed by 9 bases and J by 10 bases, 16 bases remained unmatched. The CDR3 sequence is 16 residues long. CDR3 DNA: TGTGCCAGCTTCTCCCTAGCGGGAGGGTCTTATGGGGAGCAGTTCTTC. This translates into CASFSLAGGSYGEQFF.

This chain connects TRBV9 to TRBJ2-2, with D tentatively TRBD1 or TRBD2 (7 bases each). CDR3 length: 17 amino acids. The germline gives CDR1 SGDLS, CDR2 YYNGEE. Trimming pared 2 bases from V and 7 bases from J, leaving 21 bases between. DNA of the CDR3: TGTGCCAGCAGCGTGACCCCAGGGGGGGGCAAGGACGGGGAGCTGTTTTTT. The encoded protein is CASSVTPGGGKDGELFF.

The chain is built from TRBV7-9 and TRBJ1-3; 7 bases are shared with TRBD1. CDR1 is SEHNR, CDR2 FQNEAQ, per germline (reference sequence). The CDR3 runs to 16 residues. Germline trimming cut 3 bases from V and 0 bases from J; bases unmatched to any gene: 5. CDR3 coding DNA: TGTGCCAGCAGCTTGGGAGGGGGCAACTCTGGAAACACCATATATTTT. This codes for CASSLGGGNSGNTIYF.

CDR3 sequence: CASSSQPDQYEQFF. In DNA form, the CDR3 reads TGCGCCAGCAGCTCACAACCGGATCAATATGAGCAGTTCTTC. The chain carries TRBV5-1 and TRBJ2-1; D is undetermined. Trimming took off 3 bases at V and 8 bases at J, with 15 bases between the two ends. This CDR3 is 14 amino acids long. The germline V gene encodes CDR1 SGHRS and CDR2 YFSETQ.

The chain links TRBV13 to TRBJ1-3; D might be TRBD1 (5 bases). The V end was cut by 5 bases, the J end by 3 bases, with 17 bases between. The CDR3 runs 16 residues. CDR1 is PRHDT, CDR2 FYEKMQ, per germline (reference sequence). This CDR3 is CASSPRRGAGGNTIYF. For the CDR3, the DNA is TGTGCCAGCAGCCCCCGCCGAGGGGCGGGTGGAAACACCATATATTTT.